The entry below gives a single T cell receptor (beta chain) sequence along with its context. Its antigen is still unknown. This specimen belongs to a study of CD4+ T cells in melanoma. Findings and limits, study-wide: A reported correlation linked neoantigen-specific CD4+ T cells to CD8+, macrophage and B cell function. In melanoma, neoantigen-specific CD4+ T cells reportedly differed in differentiation state.

Measured with immunoSEQ multiplex PCR; TCRdb has only the in-frame clones, and not every one. The top ten hold approximately 20% of the sample, which has 13,000 or so clones, 68% seen once. The CDR3 is made up of 15 amino acids. Between the trimmed V and J ends, which lost 7 bases and 7 bases, there was a span of 20 bases. The germline V gene has CDR1 SNHLY and CDR2 FYNNEI. This TCR came from a human donor with melanoma. Sequenced material: cells from a culture (not recorded whether cultured in vitro). The chain links TRBV2 to TRBJ2-1; a weak D match, TRBD2 (7 bases). Here the CDR3 DNA reads TGTGCCAGCACAAGGGGGGGGACCACCCTTAATGAGCAGTTCTTC. Translation gives CASTRGGTTLNEQFF.